This T cell receptor (beta chain) emerged from a study of blood T cell repertoires in COVID-19. Turning to the study itself: The origin of the acute and convalescent COVID-19 samples was the United States, Italy and Spain. Sources were T cells, B-cell-depleted T cells, or PBMCs; the material itself was cDNA or gDNA.

This CDR3 spans 16 amino acids. Germline V CDR1 and CDR2: LNHDA, SQIVND (reference sequence). The V end lost 3 bases, the J end lost 7 bases, and 18 bases lay between the germline ends. Seattle's cohort entered during active infection and was followed longitudinally. Authors' methods: Reference gene primer amplification gave nucleated cell count estimates. The table came from immunoSEQ multiplex PCR; TCRdb's copy has only in-frame clones and leaves some out. The D gene and trimming were derived from the DNA, and the V and J assignments and clone size from that table. The top ten hold over 5% of the sample, which has about 300,000 clones, 70% to 90% seen once.

This sequence originates from a woman between 50 and 59 years old with COVID-19, enrolled during active disease. Sequenced: peripheral blood. The chain carries TRBV19 and TRBJ1-4; possibly TRBD1 for D (5 bases). The CDR3 spells CASSILKGVLGEKLFF. The CDR3, as DNA: TGTGCCAGTAGTATTCTTAAAGGGGTTTTGGGTGAAAAACTGTTTTTT.